This T cell receptor (beta chain) stems from a study of T cell repertoires in ileal Crohn's disease. Eligibility required adulthood, ileal or ileocolonic Crohn's disease and indicated ileocolonic resection. TCRdb's table, derived via immunoSEQ multiplex PCR, lists solely in-frame clones and lacks some. The data hold a few thousand clones, with approximately 72% observed a single time. To note about this clone: Its antigen is as yet unknown.

Notes on the study in general: Mucosal expansions were suggested to be mainly CD8 T cells. Compared with non-smokers, active smokers at surgery showed more clonal expansions. Clonality above 26.8% at surgery always came with endoscopic recurrence.

Sequencing input: ileal tissue. This sequence was found in an adult with Crohn's disease.

This CDR3 reads CSADKKETQYF. In DNA, the CDR3 is TGCAGTGCTGACAAAAAAGAGACCCAGTACTTC. The rearrangement joins TRBV20-1 to TRBJ2-5; D gene ambiguous. CDR1 DFQATT and CDR2 SNEGSKA come from the germline V gene (reference sequence). The CDR3 is made up of 11 amino acids. Trimming took off 5 bases at V and 3 bases at J, with 7 bases between the two ends.